The entry below describes one T cell receptor beta chain. Its antigen remains unidentified. The CDR3 covers 12 residues. V was clipped by 4 bases and J by 4 bases, with 10 bases between them. CDR1 and CDR2 (germline): SQVTM, ANQGSEA. The data are from a study of post-analysis software for immune sequencing data. Overall study context: Progressive-relapsing, secondary progressive and relapsing-remitting multiple sclerosis were among the disease courses included.

Unique molecular identifiers tagged the TCR beta cDNA libraries. The T cell input of roughly 0.9 to 11 million gave about 470,000 cDNA molecules. Each CDR3 protein is one row after TCRdb ran MiXCR on the PCR reads. Seen here are roughly 600,000 distinct CDR3 sequences, about 44% observed once, and the top ten hold over 1.5%. Study-level findings and limits: Those with multiple sclerosis, the patient group, showed significantly lower normalized Chao1 diversity than controls. Those samples that were prepared in the same batch co-clustered strongly by F measure. Compared with controls, patients had more of about 5 TRBV segments, including TRBV5-6, TRBV5-1 and TRBV20-1.

Input material: blood. This rearrangement joins TRBV29-1 to TRBJ1-2, with unresolved D. The receptor was derived from a girl under 18 with multiple sclerosis. The CDR3 loop reads CSVVLGGYGYTF. The CDR3 DNA reads TGCAGCGTTGTGTTAGGAGGCTATGGCTACACCTTC.